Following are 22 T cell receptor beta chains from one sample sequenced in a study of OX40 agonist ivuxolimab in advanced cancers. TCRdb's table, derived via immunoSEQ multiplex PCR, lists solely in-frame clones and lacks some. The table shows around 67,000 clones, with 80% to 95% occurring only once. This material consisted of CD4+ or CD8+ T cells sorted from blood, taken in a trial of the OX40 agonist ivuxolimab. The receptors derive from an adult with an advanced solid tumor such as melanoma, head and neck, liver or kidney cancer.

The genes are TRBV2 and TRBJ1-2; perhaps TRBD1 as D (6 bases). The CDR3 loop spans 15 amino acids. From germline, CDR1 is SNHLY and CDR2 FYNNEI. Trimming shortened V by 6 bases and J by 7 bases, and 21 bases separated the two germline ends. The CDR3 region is CASSFTGTRASGYTF. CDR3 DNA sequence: TGTGCCAGCAGCTTCACCGGGACAAGGGCCTCTGGCTACACCTTC.

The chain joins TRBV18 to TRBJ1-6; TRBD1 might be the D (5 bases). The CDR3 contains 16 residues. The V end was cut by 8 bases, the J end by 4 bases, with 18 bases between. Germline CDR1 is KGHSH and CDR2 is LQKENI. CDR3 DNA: TGTGCCAGCCAACGGGATACAGGCCGATATAATTCACCCCTCCACTTT. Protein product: CASQRDTGRYNSPLHF.

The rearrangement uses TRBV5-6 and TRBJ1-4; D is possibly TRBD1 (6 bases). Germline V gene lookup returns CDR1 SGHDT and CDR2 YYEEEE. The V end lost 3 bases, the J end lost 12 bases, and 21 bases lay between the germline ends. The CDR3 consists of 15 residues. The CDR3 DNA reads TGTGCCAGCAGCTCGAGTGGAACAGGGCGATTGGAACTGTTTTTT. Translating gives CASSSSGTGRLELFF. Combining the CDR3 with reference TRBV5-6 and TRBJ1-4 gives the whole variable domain DAGVTQSPTHLIKTRGQQVTLRCSPKSGHDTVSWYQQALGQGPQFIFQYYEEEERQRGNFPDRFSGHQFPNYSSELNVNALLLGDSALYLCASSSSGTGRLELFFGSGTQLSVL.

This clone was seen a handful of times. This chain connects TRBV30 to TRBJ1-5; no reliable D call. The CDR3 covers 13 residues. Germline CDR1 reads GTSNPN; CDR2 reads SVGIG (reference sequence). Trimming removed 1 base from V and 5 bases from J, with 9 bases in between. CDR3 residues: CAWSASTDQPQHF. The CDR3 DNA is TGTGCCTGGAGTGCTTCAACCGATCAGCCCCAGCATTTT.

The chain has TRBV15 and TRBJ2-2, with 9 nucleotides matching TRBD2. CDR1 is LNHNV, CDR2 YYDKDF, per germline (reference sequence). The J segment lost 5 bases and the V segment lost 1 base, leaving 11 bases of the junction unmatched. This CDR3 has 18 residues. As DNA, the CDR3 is TGTGCCACCAGCAGAGTGGCGGGAGGGCCCTCGAGTACCGGGGAGCTGTTTTTT. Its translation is CATSRVAGGPSSTGELFF.

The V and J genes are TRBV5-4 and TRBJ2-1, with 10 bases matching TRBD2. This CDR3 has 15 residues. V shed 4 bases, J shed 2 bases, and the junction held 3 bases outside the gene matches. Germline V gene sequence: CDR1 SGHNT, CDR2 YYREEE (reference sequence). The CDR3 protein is CASSPSGSTYNEQFF. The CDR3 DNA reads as TGTGCCAGCAGCCCTAGCGGGAGTACCTACAATGAGCAGTTCTTC.

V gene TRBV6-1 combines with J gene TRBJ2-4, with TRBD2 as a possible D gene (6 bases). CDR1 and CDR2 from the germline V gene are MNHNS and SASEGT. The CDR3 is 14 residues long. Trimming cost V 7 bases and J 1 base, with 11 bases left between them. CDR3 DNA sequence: TGTGCCAGCAAATTAGGAGGGGCCAAAAACATTCAGTACTTC. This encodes CASKLGGAKNIQYF.

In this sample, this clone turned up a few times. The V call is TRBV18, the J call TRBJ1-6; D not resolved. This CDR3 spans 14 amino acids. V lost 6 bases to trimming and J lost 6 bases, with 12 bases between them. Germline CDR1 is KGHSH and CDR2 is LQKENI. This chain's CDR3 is CASSTTAINSPLHF. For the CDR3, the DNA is TGTGCCAGCTCTACGACTGCGATTAATTCACCCCTCCACTTT.

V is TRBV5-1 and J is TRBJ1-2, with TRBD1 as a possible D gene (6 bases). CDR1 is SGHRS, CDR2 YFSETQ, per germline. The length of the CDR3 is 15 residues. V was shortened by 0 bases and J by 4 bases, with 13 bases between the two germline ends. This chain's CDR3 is CASSLEAGVGYGYTF. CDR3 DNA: TGCGCCAGCAGCTTGGAGGCAGGGGTAGGCTATGGCTACACCTTC.

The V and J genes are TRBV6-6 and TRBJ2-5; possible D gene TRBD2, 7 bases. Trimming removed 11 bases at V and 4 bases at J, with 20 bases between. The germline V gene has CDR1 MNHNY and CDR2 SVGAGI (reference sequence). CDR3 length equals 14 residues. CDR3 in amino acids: CAGSEGGRGETQYF. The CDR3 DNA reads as TGTGCCGGGTCTGAGGGGGGGAGGGGAGAGACCCAGTACTTC.

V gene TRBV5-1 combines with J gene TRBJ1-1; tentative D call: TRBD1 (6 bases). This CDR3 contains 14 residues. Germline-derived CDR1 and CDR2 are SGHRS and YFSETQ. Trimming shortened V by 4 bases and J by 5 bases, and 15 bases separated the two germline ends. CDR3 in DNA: TGCGCCAGCAGCCCAGACCAGGGGAGGACTGAAGCTTTCTTT. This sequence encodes CASSPDQGRTEAFF.

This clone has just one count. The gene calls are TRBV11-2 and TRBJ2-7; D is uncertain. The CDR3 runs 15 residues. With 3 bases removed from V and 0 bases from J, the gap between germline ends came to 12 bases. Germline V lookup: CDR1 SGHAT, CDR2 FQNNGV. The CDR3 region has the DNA TGTGCCAGCAGCTTGGGCAGCGCGAGCTCCTACGAGCAGTACTTC. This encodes CASSLGSASSYEQYF.

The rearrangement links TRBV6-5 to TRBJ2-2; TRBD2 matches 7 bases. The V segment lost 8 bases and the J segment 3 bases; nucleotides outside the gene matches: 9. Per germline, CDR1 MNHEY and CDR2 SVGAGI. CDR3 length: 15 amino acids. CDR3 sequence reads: CASGRGSEYTGELFF. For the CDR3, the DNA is TGTGCCAGCGGGAGGGGCAGTGAGTACACCGGGGAGCTGTTTTTT.

The CDR3 region is CASSLFSRQETQYF. The CDR3 nucleotides are TGCGCCAGCAGCTTGTTTTCCCGTCAAGAGACCCAGTACTTC. The rearrangement links TRBV5-1 to TRBJ2-5; D unresolved. Germline CDR1 SGHRS, CDR2 YFSETQ. V lost 1 base to trimming and J lost 2 bases, with 9 bases between them. There are 14 residues in the CDR3.

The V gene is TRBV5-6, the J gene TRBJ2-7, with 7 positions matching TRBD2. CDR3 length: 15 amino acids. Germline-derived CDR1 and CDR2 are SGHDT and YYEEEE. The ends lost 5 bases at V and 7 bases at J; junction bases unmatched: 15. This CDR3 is CASSSFSGGVWEQYF. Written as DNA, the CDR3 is TGTGCCAGCAGTTCCTTTTCGGGGGGAGTATGGGAGCAGTACTTC.

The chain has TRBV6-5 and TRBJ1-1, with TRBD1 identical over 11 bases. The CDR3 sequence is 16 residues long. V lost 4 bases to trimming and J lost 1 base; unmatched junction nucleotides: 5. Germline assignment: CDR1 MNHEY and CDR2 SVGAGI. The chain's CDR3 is CASSSRGTGGNTEAFF. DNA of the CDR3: TGTGCCAGCAGTTCCCGCGGGACAGGGGGGAACACTGAAGCTTTCTTT.

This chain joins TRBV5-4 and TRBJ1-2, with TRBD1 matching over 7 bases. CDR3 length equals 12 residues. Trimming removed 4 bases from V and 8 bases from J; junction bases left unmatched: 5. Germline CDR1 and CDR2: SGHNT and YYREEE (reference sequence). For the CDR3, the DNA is TGTGCCAGCAGCGCCAGACAGGGAGGCTACACCTTC. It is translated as CASSARQGGYTF.

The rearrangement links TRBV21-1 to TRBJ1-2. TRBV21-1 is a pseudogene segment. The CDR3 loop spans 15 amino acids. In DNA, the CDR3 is TGTGCCAGCAGCAAAGTTGTCGGGGGAAGCTATGGCTACACCTTC. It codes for CASSKVVGGSYGYTF.

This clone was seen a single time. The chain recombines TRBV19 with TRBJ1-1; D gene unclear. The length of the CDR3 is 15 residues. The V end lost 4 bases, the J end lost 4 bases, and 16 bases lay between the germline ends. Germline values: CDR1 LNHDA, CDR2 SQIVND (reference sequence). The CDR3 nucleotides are TGTGCCAGTAGTAACGGGGTCAGCTTAGGCACTGAAGCTTTCTTT. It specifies CASSNGVSLGTEAFF.

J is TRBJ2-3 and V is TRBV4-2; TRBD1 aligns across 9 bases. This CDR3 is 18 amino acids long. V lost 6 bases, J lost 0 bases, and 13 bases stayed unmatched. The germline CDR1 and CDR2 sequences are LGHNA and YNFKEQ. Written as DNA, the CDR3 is TGTGCCAGCAGTCAGGGACAGGGCGTCCGCGGGAGCACAGATACGCAGTATTTT. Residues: CASSQGQGVRGSTDTQYF.

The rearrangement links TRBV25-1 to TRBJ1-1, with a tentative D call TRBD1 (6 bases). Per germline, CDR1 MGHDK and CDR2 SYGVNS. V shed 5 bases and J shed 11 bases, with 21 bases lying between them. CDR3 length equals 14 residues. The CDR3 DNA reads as TGTGCCAGCAGTACCCTCTCAGGGGAATTTGGGGCTTTCTTT. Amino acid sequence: CASSTLSGEFGAFF.

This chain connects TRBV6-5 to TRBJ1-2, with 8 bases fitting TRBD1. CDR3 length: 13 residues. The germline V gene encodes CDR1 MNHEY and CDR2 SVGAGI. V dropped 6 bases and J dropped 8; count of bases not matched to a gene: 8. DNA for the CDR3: TGTGCCAGCAGGACGGACAGGGTGGGGGGCTACACCTTC. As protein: CASRTDRVGGYTF.